The next 12 T cell receptor beta chains were all read from a single sample in a study of blood T cell repertoires in COVID-19. The table came from immunoSEQ multiplex PCR; TCRdb's copy has only in-frame clones and leaves some out. The table records fewer than 85,000 clones, roughly 80% of them present only once. The sequencing input was peripheral blood. Receptor source: a woman aged 80 or older with active or convalescent COVID-19.

V gene TRBV5-1 combines with J gene TRBJ1-2; possibly TRBD1 for D (6 bases). Looked up from germline, CDR1 is SGHRS and CDR2 is YFSETQ. This CDR3 spans 17 amino acids. The V gene lost 0 bases and the J gene lost 5 bases, with 20 bases spanning the gap. CDR3 sequence: CASSLVQGSPRGYGYTF. DNA for the CDR3: TGCGCCAGCAGCTTGGTACAGGGTAGCCCCCGGGGTTATGGCTACACCTTC.

This chain uses TRBV6-5 with TRBJ2-1; 8 bases align to TRBD2. Germline assignment: CDR1 MNHEY and CDR2 SVGAGI. The CDR3 runs to 16 residues. V shed 4 bases, J shed 3 bases, and the junction held 8 bases outside the gene matches. DNA for the CDR3: TGTGCCAGCAGTTCCCTAAGCGGGGGAAACTACAATGAGCAGTTCTTC. Residues: CASSSLSGGNYNEQFF.

The V gene is TRBV28, the J gene TRBJ2-7, with 8 bases matching TRBD1. The germline CDR1 and CDR2 sequences are MDHEN and SYDVKM. This CDR3 has 14 residues. The ends lost 6 bases at V and 2 bases at J; junction bases unmatched: 6. CDR3 in DNA: TGTGCCAGCAGAGGTTGGGACAGGACCTACGAGCAGTACTTC. Its protein product is CASRGWDRTYEQYF.

The sample holds a few counts of this clone. The chain combines TRBV20-1 with TRBJ2-3; D gene ambiguous. From germline, CDR1 is DFQATT and CDR2 SNEGSKA (reference sequence). The CDR3 is 11 amino acids. Trimming stripped 7 bases from V and 2 bases from J, with 7 bases between. The CDR3 here is CSVVVTDTQYF. CDR3 sequence (DNA): TGCAGTGTAGTTGTCACAGATACGCAGTATTTT.

This clone was counted between two and nine times. V gene TRBV7-2 combines with J gene TRBJ1-2; a weak D match, TRBD1 (6 bases). The CDR3 contains 15 residues. Per the germline V gene, CDR1 is SGHTA and CDR2 is FQGNSA. V lost 0 bases and J lost 7, with 15 bases in between. This chain's CDR3 is CASSLALDRSGGYTF. In nucleotides, the CDR3 is TGTGCCAGCAGCTTAGCCCTCGACAGGTCCGGTGGCTACACCTTC.

J is TRBJ1-2 and V is TRBV5-8; D unclear. The CDR3 covers 16 residues. V was pared by 3 bases and J by 4 bases, with 19 bases between. Germline CDR1 reads SGHTS; CDR2 reads YDEGEE. The CDR3 loop reads CASSSSTRIGPYGYTF. The DNA for the CDR3 is TGTGCCAGCAGCTCCTCCACCAGGATCGGTCCCTATGGCTACACCTTC.

The chain employs TRBV5-1 and TRBJ2-5, with 7 bases lining up with TRBD2. Germline CDR1 reads SGHRS; CDR2 reads YFSETQ. The CDR3 sequence is 14 residues long. Trimming cost V 4 bases and J 5 bases; bases outside gene matches: 8. The CDR3 region is CASSTGLGGETQYF. The CDR3 DNA is TGCGCCAGCAGCACCGGACTAGGTGGGGAGACCCAGTACTTC.

This clone was picked up one time. The chain's CDR3 is CASSIEGGASTEAFF. CDR3 nucleotide sequence: TGTGCCAGTAGTATAGAGGGGGGGGCCAGCACTGAAGCTTTCTTT. The V and J genes are TRBV19 and TRBJ1-1; possibly TRBD1 for D (6 bases). The CDR3 is made up of 15 amino acids. V lost 0 bases to trimming and J lost 4 bases, with 12 bases between them. Germline V lookup: CDR1 LNHDA, CDR2 SQIVND (reference sequence).

This clone turned up a few times. The V gene is TRBV4-2, the J gene TRBJ2-1, with TRBD2 as a possible D gene (6 bases). V lost 0 bases and J lost 13, with 13 bases in between. From germline, CDR1 is LGHNA and CDR2 YNFKEQ. CDR3 size: 13 residues. CDR3 sequence reads: CASSQDVGGAQFF. CDR3 sequence (DNA): TGTGCCAGCAGCCAAGATGTCGGAGGGGCCCAGTTCTTC.

V and J are TRBV11-2 and TRBJ1-1; D not certain. Trimming shortened V by 5 bases and J by 2 bases, and 12 bases separated the two germline ends. This CDR3 is 14 amino acids long. Germline assignment: CDR1 SGHAT and CDR2 FQNNGV. For the CDR3, the DNA is TGTGCCAGCAGCCCTAACACAGTAAACACTGAAGCTTTCTTT. It yields the protein CASSPNTVNTEAFF.

The chain recombines TRBV7-9 with TRBJ2-5, with D tentatively TRBD2 (6 bases). Germline assignment: CDR1 SEHNR and CDR2 FQNEAQ (reference sequence). The germline V and J ends were trimmed by 5 bases and 3 bases, with 10 bases remaining between them. This CDR3 has 13 amino acids. CDR3 DNA: TGTGCCAGCAGCCGGAGGGCCGAAGAGACCCAGTACTTC. It yields the protein CASSRRAEETQYF.

The gene calls are TRBV30 and TRBJ2-1; 9 nucleotides line up with TRBD2. V lost 0 bases, J lost 6 bases, and 6 bases stayed unmatched. The germline V gene encodes CDR1 GTSNPN and CDR2 SVGIG (reference sequence). This CDR3 is 15 amino acids long. CDR3 loop: CAWSVGSGGFNEQFF. The DNA of the CDR3 is TGTGCCTGGAGTGTCGGGAGCGGGGGGTTCAATGAGCAGTTCTTC.